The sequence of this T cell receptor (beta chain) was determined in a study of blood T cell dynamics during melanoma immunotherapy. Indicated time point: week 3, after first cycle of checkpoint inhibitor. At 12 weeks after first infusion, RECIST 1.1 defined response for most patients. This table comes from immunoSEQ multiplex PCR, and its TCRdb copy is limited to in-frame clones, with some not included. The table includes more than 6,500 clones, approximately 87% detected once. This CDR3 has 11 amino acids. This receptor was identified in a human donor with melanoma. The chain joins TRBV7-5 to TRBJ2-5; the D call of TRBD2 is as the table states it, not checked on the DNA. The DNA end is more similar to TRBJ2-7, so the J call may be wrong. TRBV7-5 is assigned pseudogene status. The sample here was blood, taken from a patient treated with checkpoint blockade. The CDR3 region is CVGTGGVEQYF. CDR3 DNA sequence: TGTGTCGGAACCGGGGGGGTCGAGCAGTACTTC.